The next 7 T cell receptor beta chains were all read from a single sample in a study of post-analysis software for immune sequencing data. Study-level points and caveats: About 5 TRBV segments occurring more often in patients than controls included TRBV5-6, TRBV5-1 and TRBV20-1.

Antigen specificity for these receptors is unknown. TCR beta cDNA libraries had unique molecular identifiers. Using its own MiXCR run on the PCR reads, TCRdb lists one record per CDR3 protein. The table lists hundreds of thousands of distinct CDR3 sequences, roughly 36% of them singletons, with roughly an eighth in the top ten. Sequences were obtained from blood. These receptor sequences come from a girl aged 10 to 17 with multiple sclerosis.

This chain connects TRBV7-2 to TRBJ1-2; a weak D match, TRBD1 (5 bases). This CDR3 spans 15 amino acids. In germline, CDR1 is SGHTA, CDR2 FQGNSA. Between the trimmed V and J ends, which lost 5 bases and 5 bases, there was a span of 18 bases. The CDR3 bases are TGTGCCAGCAGCCCGCCCGAGGGGAGGGGATATGGCTACACCTTC. This gives the protein CASSPPEGRGYGYTF.

This clonotype is categorized as medium-sized (0.01 to 0.1%). In nucleotides, the CDR3 is TGCAGCGTTACGGCAGGGGGCTACGAGCAGTACTTC. Amino acid sequence: CSVTAGGYEQYF. The chain recombines TRBV29-1 with TRBJ2-7; 7 bases match TRBD1. The CDR3 contains 12 residues. The V gene's germline CDR1 is SQVTM and CDR2 ANQGSEA. J was trimmed by 3 bases and V by 5 bases; bases with no gene match: 4.

The chain joins TRBV7-2 to TRBJ2-5; TRBD2 matches at 13 bases. The ends lost 6 bases at V and 4 bases at J; junction bases unmatched: 8. CDR1 and CDR2 (germline): SGHTA, FQGNSA. The CDR3 spans 16 residues. Here the CDR3 DNA reads TGTGCCAGCAGGCTTACTAGCGGGGGGGCCTCAGAGACCCAGTACTTC. Protein sequence: CASRLTSGGASETQYF. The full variable domain, in which reference TRBV7-2 and TRBJ2-5 provide the parts outside the CDR3, is GAGVSQSPSNKVTEKGKDVELRCDPISGHTALYWYRQSLGQGLEFLIYFQGNSAPDKSGLPSDRFSAERTGGSVSTLTIQRTQQEDSAVYLCASRLTSGGASETQYFGPGTRLLVL.

This clonotype was recorded once. The chain has TRBV20-1 and TRBJ2-3, with D tentatively TRBD1 or TRBD2 (6 bases each). The CDR3 covers 13 residues. CDR1 is DFQATT and CDR2 is SNEGSKA in the germline V gene (reference sequence). V gave up 4 bases and J gave up 3 bases, with 11 bases separating them. CDR3 amino acids: CSAIIGGTDTQYF. The CDR3 nucleotides are TGCAGTGCTATCATAGGGGGGACAGATACGCAGTATTTT.

The chain combines TRBV7-9 with TRBJ1-1; possibly TRBD1 for D (5 bases). Trimming took 7 bases from V and 6 from J, leaving 18 bases between them. The CDR3 totals 14 residues. Germline V CDR1 and CDR2: SEHNR, FQNEAQ (reference sequence). The CDR3: CASKWGDDGAEAFF. Here the CDR3 DNA reads TGTGCCAGCAAGTGGGGGGACGATGGAGCTGAAGCTTTCTTT.

There are a few counts of this clonotype. This chain joins TRBV10-3 and TRBJ2-3, with D perhaps matching TRBD1 (6 bases). The CDR3 totals 14 residues. Deletions cut 6 bases from V and 3 bases from J, with 13 bases between. Germline V gene data show CDR1 as ENHRY and CDR2 as SYGVKD. This CDR3 is CAISLTGRTDTQYF. CDR3 sequence (DNA): TGTGCCATCAGCCTTACAGGGAGAACAGATACGCAGTATTTT.

The gene calls are TRBV13 and TRBJ2-3, with TRBD2 matching 10 bases. In germline, CDR1 is PRHDT, CDR2 FYEKMQ (reference sequence). The CDR3 consists of 16 residues. The junction had 9 bases not matched to a gene; V was cut back by 4 bases and J by 5 bases. CDR3 sequence reads: CASSSRRTSGGDTQYF. The CDR3 nucleotides read TGTGCCAGCAGCTCCCGTCGGACTAGCGGAGGAGATACGCAGTATTTT.